This T cell receptor beta chain was profiled in a study of beta chain features in type 1 diabetes. On average, the one heparinised blood draw given by each donor was approximately 0.12 L. CD4+ naive, central memory, regulatory and stem cell-like memory subsets were isolated by sorting on CD45RO/CCR7/CD25/CD127/CD95/CD27. Expressed TCRB transcripts were sequenced because the entire RNA isolate underwent reverse transcription. Using immunoSEQ multiplex PCR, the repertoire was profiled, and TCRdb retains in-frame clones only, with some absent. The sample has hundreds of thousands of clones, around 13% seen once. Findings of the study overall: Type 1 diabetes patients had moderately but significantly shorter TCRB CDR3s in all four CD4+ subsets. PCR, the amplification step, might favor shorter templates, equally in patients and controls. Naive, central memory and regulatory TCRB repertoires appeared more similar among patients than healthy donors.

Germline-derived CDR1 and CDR2 are SGHNT and YYREEE (reference sequence). J was trimmed by 3 bases and V by 4 bases; bases with no gene match: 10. The CDR3 extends over 17 amino acids. The table lists this clone with a few counts. Its antigen is unidentified. The chain recombines TRBV5-4 with TRBJ1-1; 12 bases line up with TRBD1. This sequence was found in a woman aged 18-29 years with type 1 diabetes. The sequenced sample was naive CD4+ T cells from blood. The CDR3 sequence: CASSPPGTGGVDTEAFF. CDR3 in DNA: TGTGCCAGCAGCCCACCCGGGACAGGGGGCGTAGACACTGAAGCTTTCTTT.